The clone carrying this T cell receptor beta chain was counted a single time. The data derive from a study of cytomegalovirus exposure and HLA in healthy donors. Study information: According to later analysis, the same platform produced the approximately 120 validation and several hundred first-cohort repertoires.

Method: immunoSEQ multiplex PCR; TCRdb's copy keeps in-frame clones and lacks some. The data contain some 150,000 clones, approximately 90% of them singletons. With 6 bases clipped from V and 0 bases from J, the junction kept 4 bases outside the gene matches. Germline V lookup: CDR1 MNHEY, CDR2 SVGAGI. There are 15 residues in the CDR3. The clonotype was recovered from a young woman in good health and CMV-seropositive. The genes are TRBV6-5 and TRBJ2-3; 9 positions agree with TRBD2. Sequenced input: PBMCs. CDR3 sequence reads: CASSSGTSSTDTQYF. CDR3 nucleotides: TGTGCCAGCAGCTCCGGGACTAGCAGCACAGATACGCAGTATTTT.